One sample yielded the 27 T cell receptor beta chains listed below, sequenced in a study of PD-1 blockade in mismatch repair-deficient tumors. TCRdb keeps only in-frame clones here, not all; method: immunoSEQ multiplex PCR. Of about 51,000 clones detected, roughly 75% appear once; the ten largest clones hold 2.5% to 4%. This material consisted of peripheral blood, taken 4 weeks after starting pembrolizumab. These receptors were collected from an adult with mismatch repair-deficient cancer.

This clone turned up a few times. V usage is TRBV27 and J usage is TRBJ2-7; 10 positions agree with TRBD2. The junction had 11 bases not matched to a gene; V was cut back by 6 bases and J by 9 bases. The CDR3 is 14 residues long. Germline CDR1 is MNHEY and CDR2 is SMNVEV (reference sequence). As DNA, the CDR3 is TGTGCCAGCAGATCACTAGCGGGACGTGTTGGGCAGTACTTC. Encoded protein: CASRSLAGRVGQYF.

The chain is built from TRBV9 and TRBJ2-1; TRBD2 is a possible D gene (5 bases). This CDR3 has 14 amino acids. The V and J ends lost 0 bases and 2 bases respectively, with 6 bases between them. Germline V CDR1 and CDR2: SGDLS, YYNGEE. CDR3 in DNA: TGTGCCAGCAGCGTAGGGGGAGCCTACAATGAGCAGTTCTTC. Its protein is CASSVGGAYNEQFF.

The rearrangement links TRBV5-1 to TRBJ2-1, with 10 bases aligning to TRBD2. The CDR3 loop spans 17 amino acids. Trimming took 4 bases from V and 1 from J; bases not matched to a gene: 8. Germline CDR1 and CDR2: SGHRS and YFSETQ. The CDR3 spells CASSRASGRGSYNEQFF. The CDR3 DNA reads as TGCGCCAGCAGCAGGGCTAGCGGGAGAGGATCCTACAATGAGCAGTTCTTC.

The rearrangement joins TRBV19 to TRBJ2-7; 7 nucleotides line up with TRBD1. Germline trimming cut 3 bases from V and 0 bases from J; bases unmatched to any gene: 2. CDR3 length equals 14 residues. Per the germline V gene, CDR1 is LNHDA and CDR2 is SQIVND (reference sequence). The CDR3 is CASSIRDSSYEQYF. The CDR3 DNA follows: TGTGCCAGTAGTATCCGGGACAGCTCCTACGAGCAGTACTTC.

The chain couples TRBV7-8 to TRBJ2-7, with 12 bases matching TRBD2. With 6 bases clipped from V and 3 bases from J, the junction kept 6 bases outside the gene matches. Germline V gene lookup returns CDR1 SGHVS and CDR2 FQNEAQ. The CDR3 length is 15 residues. The CDR3 reads CASSSLAGGYYEQYF. DNA for the CDR3: TGTGCCAGCAGTTCTCTAGCGGGAGGGTACTACGAGCAGTACTTC.

This clone was seen a handful of times. The chain couples TRBV7-2 to TRBJ1-1; TRBD1 matches at 7 bases. The CDR3 length is 15 residues. Unmatched junction bases numbered 6, after V lost 5 bases and J lost 0 bases. Germline CDR1 is SGHTA and CDR2 is FQGNSA. The CDR3 protein is CASSTRTGMNTEAFF. The CDR3 DNA is TGTGCCAGCAGCACTAGGACAGGTATGAACACTGAAGCTTTCTTT. Filled out from reference TRBV7-2 and TRBJ1-1, the complete variable domain reads GAGVSQSPSNKVTEKGKDVELRCDPISGHTALYWYRQSLGQGLEFLIYFQGNSAPDKSGLPSDRFSAERTGGSVSTLTIQRTQQEDSAVYLCASSTRTGMNTEAFFGQGTRLTVV.

This rearrangement joins TRBV12-5 to TRBJ2-1; D is tentatively TRBD1 or TRBD2 (6 bases each). V dropped 7 bases and J dropped 2 bases, with 9 bases sitting between them. The germline V gene has CDR1 LGHNT and CDR2 FRNRAP. The CDR3 loop spans 13 amino acids. The CDR3 reads CASEGGAYNEQFF. The CDR3 nucleotides read TGTGCTAGTGAGGGGGGAGCCTACAATGAGCAGTTCTTC. Looking up the rest from reference TRBV12-5 and TRBJ2-1 gives the full variable domain: DARVTQTPRHKVTEMGQEVTMRCQPILGHNTVFWYRQTMMQGLELLAYFRNRAPLDDSGMPKDRFSAEMPDATLATLKIQPSEPRDSAVYFCASEGGAYNEQFFGPGTRLTVL.

This clone was found many times. The chain recombines TRBV2 with TRBJ2-2; 8 bases are a match to TRBD2. CDR3 length: 14 residues. Per the germline V gene, CDR1 is SNHLY and CDR2 is FYNNEI. The V gene end was trimmed by 5 bases and the J gene end by 5 bases; junction bases not matched to a gene: 4. In nucleotides, the CDR3 is TGTGCCAGCAGTACCGGGACTAGAACCGGGGAGCTGTTTTTT. Protein product: CASSTGTRTGELFF. Full variable domain (remainder filled in from reference TRBV2 and TRBJ2-2): EPEVTQTPSHQVTQMGQEVILRCVPISNHLYFYWYRQILGQKVEFLVSFYNNEISEKSEIFDDQFSVERPDGSNFTLKIRSTKLEDSAMYFCASSTGTRTGELFFGEGSRLTVL.

The chain employs TRBV7-9 and TRBJ2-2; 13 nucleotides align to TRBD2. The V and J ends lost 4 bases and 4 bases, in that order; junction bases with no gene match: 0. This CDR3 is built from 15 residues. Germline CDR1 reads SEHNR; CDR2 reads FQNEAQ (reference sequence). CDR3 residues: CASSWTSGSTGELFF. CDR3 coding DNA: TGTGCCAGCAGCTGGACTAGCGGGAGCACCGGGGAGCTGTTTTTT.

The chain joins TRBV20-1 to TRBJ1-2; TRBD1 might be the D (6 bases). Trimming cost V 4 bases and J 8 bases, with 8 bases left between them. The germline gives CDR1 DFQATT, CDR2 SNEGSKA (reference sequence). This CDR3 has 10 residues. In DNA, the CDR3 is TGCAGTGCTACAGGGGACGGCTACACCTTC. It yields the protein CSATGDGYTF.

This rearrangement joins TRBV29-1 to TRBJ1-1, with TRBD1 as a possible D gene (6 bases). CDR3 length equals 12 residues. Looked up from germline, CDR1 is SQVTM and CDR2 is ANQGSEA. V lost 2 bases and J lost 5, with 9 bases in between. In nucleotides, the CDR3 is TGCAGCGTTGAAAACCAGGGGACTGAAGCTTTCTTT. This sequence encodes CSVENQGTEAFF. The entire variable domain, with the rest obtained from reference TRBV29-1 and TRBJ1-1, is as follows: SAVISQKPSRDICQRGTSLTIQCQVDSQVTMMFWYRQQPGQSLTLIATANQGSEATYESGFVIDKFPISRPNLTFSTLTVSNMSPEDSSIYLCSVENQGTEAFFGQGTRLTVV.

This clone has more than one count but fewer than ten. The rearrangement uses TRBV5-1 and TRBJ2-7; 13 bases fit TRBD2. This CDR3 contains 15 residues. With 4 bases clipped from V and 2 bases from J, the junction kept 3 bases outside the gene matches. Germline CDR1 SGHRS, CDR2 YFSETQ. The CDR3 DNA is TGCGCCAGCAGCGGGGGACTAGCGGGAACCTACGAGCAGTACTTC. It yields the protein CASSGGLAGTYEQYF.

This clone appeared once. The chain recombines TRBV7-3 with TRBJ2-1; 13 nucleotides align to TRBD2. CDR1 is SGHTA, CDR2 FQGTGA, per germline. With V trimmed by 4 bases and J by 6 bases, 3 bases remained unmatched. The CDR3 consists of 15 residues. The CDR3 coding sequence is TGTGCCAGCAGCTCAACTAGCGGGAGGGCCAATGAGCAGTTCTTC. Its protein is CASSSTSGRANEQFF. The full variable domain, its missing parts supplied by reference TRBV7-3 and TRBJ2-1, is GAGVSQTPSNKVTEKGKYVELRCDPISGHTALYWYRQSLGQGPEFLIYFQGTGAADDSGLPNDRFFAVRPEGSVSTLKIQRTERGDSAVYLCASSSTSGRANEQFFGPGTRLTVL.

This clone was counted a single time. The CDR3 region is CASSEGTANTEAFF. In nucleotides, the CDR3 is TGTGCCAGCAGTGAAGGTACGGCGAACACTGAAGCTTTCTTT. This rearrangement joins TRBV6-1 to TRBJ1-1; D is unresolved. The germline gives CDR1 MNHNS, CDR2 SASEGT. The CDR3 contains 14 residues. Trimming took 1 base from V and 1 from J, leaving 7 bases between them.

The chain carries TRBV5-1 and TRBJ2-1; D not certain. The CDR3 is 12 residues long. Per germline, CDR1 SGHRS and CDR2 YFSETQ. Trimming left V 1 base short and J 7 bases short, with 6 bases between. This chain's CDR3 is CASSLTKNEQFF. CDR3 nucleotide sequence: TGCGCCAGCAGCTTGACTAAGAATGAGCAGTTCTTC.

The CDR3 DNA is TGTGCCAGCAGCCAAGAAATCGACTCCTACGAGCAGTACTTC. Protein product: CASSQEIDSYEQYF. V gene TRBV4-2 combines with J gene TRBJ2-7; D is undetermined. CDR1 LGHNA and CDR2 YNFKEQ come from the germline V gene. Trimming cost V 0 bases and J 0 bases, with 6 bases left between them. This CDR3 has 14 amino acids.

The rearrangement uses TRBV7-3 and TRBJ2-1; tentative D call: TRBD2 (5 bases). This CDR3 is built from 13 residues. The germline V gene encodes CDR1 SGHTA and CDR2 FQGTGA. With 6 bases removed from V and 4 bases from J, the gap between germline ends came to 10 bases. CDR3 in amino acids: CASSFEGYNEQFF. CDR3 coding DNA: TGTGCCAGCAGTTTTGAGGGTTACAATGAGCAGTTCTTC.

This clone turned up a few times. The genes are TRBV5-1 and TRBJ1-4; D perhaps matches TRBD1 (6 bases). The CDR3 runs to 15 residues. Trimming removed 3 bases at V and 8 bases at J, with 17 bases between. The germline gives CDR1 SGHRS, CDR2 YFSETQ. CDR3 bases: TGCGCCAGCAGCTGGCTACAGGGCGGACGAGAAAAACTGTTTTTT. Its protein product is CASSWLQGGREKLFF. The full variable domain, with the rest looked up from reference TRBV5-1 and TRBJ1-4, is KAGVTQTPRYLIKTRGQQVTLSCSPISGHRSVSWYQQTPGQGLQFLFEYFSETQRNKGNFPGRFSGRQFSNSRSEMNVSTLELGDSALYLCASSWLQGGREKLFFGSGTQLSVL.

CDR3 residues: CASSLGAGAYTQYF. The CDR3 coding sequence is TGTGCCAGCAGCTTAGGGGCGGGAGCTTATACGCAGTATTTT. The chain links TRBV7-9 to TRBJ2-3; 7 nucleotides line up with TRBD2. This CDR3 is 14 amino acids long. In germline, CDR1 is SEHNR, CDR2 FQNEAQ (reference sequence). V shed 1 base and J 7 bases; nucleotides not matched to a gene: 5.

The rearrangement links TRBV9 to TRBJ2-5; 9 nucleotides align to TRBD2. This CDR3 is 15 amino acids long. CDR1 is SGDLS and CDR2 is YYNGEE in the germline V gene. The trim removed 0 bases at V and 4 bases at J, leaving 4 bases unmatched. The chain's CDR3 is CASSVDPAGGETQYF. The CDR3 DNA sequence: TGTGCCAGCAGCGTAGACCCAGCGGGAGGAGAGACCCAGTACTTC.

The CDR3 region has the DNA TGTGCCAGCAGCGTAGCGAGCGAAGGGCAGCCCCAGCATTTT. As protein: CASSVASEGQPQHF. V and J are TRBV9 and TRBJ1-5, with D unresolved. There are 14 residues in the CDR3. Germline CDR1 SGDLS, CDR2 YYNGEE. Between the trimmed V and J ends, which lost 0 bases and 7 bases, there was a span of 11 bases.

The CDR3 is CASSESTGVYGYTF. DNA for the CDR3: TGCGCCAGCAGTGAGTCGACAGGGGTGTATGGCTACACCTTC. The chain is built from TRBV10-2 and TRBJ1-2; the match to TRBD1 covers 8 bases. The CDR3 contains 14 residues. Germline lookup yields CDR1 WSHSY and CDR2 SAAADI. J gave up 5 bases and V 0 bases, and 2 bases lay outside the gene matches.

The chain joins TRBV11-3 to TRBJ1-1; unclear D gene. Germline CDR1 and CDR2: SGHNT and YENEEA. Trimming stripped 3 bases from V and 2 bases from J, with 7 bases between. There are 13 residues in the CDR3. The CDR3 sequence is CASSLVPNTEAFF. DNA of the CDR3: TGTGCCAGCAGCTTGGTGCCCAACACTGAAGCTTTCTTT.

V usage is TRBV5-5 and J usage is TRBJ1-4; 7 nucleotides align to TRBD1. Germline values: CDR1 SGHKS, CDR2 YYEKEE (reference sequence). This CDR3 region has 15 residues. The ends lost 4 bases at V and 4 bases at J; junction bases unmatched: 7. CDR3 coding DNA: TGTGCCAGCAGCCCGTCCGGGACAGTTAATGAAAAACTGTTTTTT. This codes for CASSPSGTVNEKLFF.

The chain uses TRBV5-1 and TRBJ2-7; D remains ambiguous. Trimming pared 2 bases from V and 0 bases from J, leaving 6 bases between. The CDR3 extends over 13 amino acids. Germline lookup yields CDR1 SGHRS and CDR2 YFSETQ. CDR3 protein: CASSLQSSYEQYF. The CDR3 DNA follows: TGCGCCAGCAGCTTACAGAGCTCCTACGAGCAGTACTTC.

This clone was picked up one time. This sequence joins TRBV5-1 and TRBJ2-3, with D uncertain. Looked up from germline, CDR1 is SGHRS and CDR2 is YFSETQ. Trimming stripped 1 base from V and 2 bases from J, with 14 bases between. This CDR3 comprises 16 residues. The CDR3 region is CASSLRGKYFTDTQYF. In nucleotides, the CDR3 is TGCGCCAGCAGCTTGCGTGGGAAGTACTTCACAGATACGCAGTATTTT. Variable domain in full (rest from reference TRBV5-1 and TRBJ2-3): KAGVTQTPRYLIKTRGQQVTLSCSPISGHRSVSWYQQTPGQGLQFLFEYFSETQRNKGNFPGRFSGRQFSNSRSEMNVSTLELGDSALYLCASSLRGKYFTDTQYFGPGTRLTVL.

This chain uses TRBV19 with TRBJ1-5; 8 bases map to TRBD1. Germline CDR1 is LNHDA and CDR2 is SQIVND (reference sequence). V gave up 4 bases and J gave up 6 bases; unmatched junction bases: 5. CDR3 length: 14 amino acids. The CDR3: CASSTQGASQPQHF. The CDR3 bases are TGTGCCAGTAGTACGCAGGGGGCGAGTCAGCCCCAGCATTTT.